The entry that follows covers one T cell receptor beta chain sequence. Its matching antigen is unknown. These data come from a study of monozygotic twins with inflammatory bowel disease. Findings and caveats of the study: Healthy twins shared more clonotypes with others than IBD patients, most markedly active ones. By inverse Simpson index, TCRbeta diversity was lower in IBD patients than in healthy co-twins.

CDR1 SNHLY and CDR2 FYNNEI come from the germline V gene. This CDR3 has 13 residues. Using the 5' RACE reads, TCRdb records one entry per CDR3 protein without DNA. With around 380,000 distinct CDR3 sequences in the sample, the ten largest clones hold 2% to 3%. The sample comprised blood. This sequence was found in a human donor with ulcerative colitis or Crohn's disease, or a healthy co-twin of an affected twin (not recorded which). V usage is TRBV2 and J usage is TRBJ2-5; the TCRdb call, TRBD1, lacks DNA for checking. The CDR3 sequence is CASRGRGSETQYF.